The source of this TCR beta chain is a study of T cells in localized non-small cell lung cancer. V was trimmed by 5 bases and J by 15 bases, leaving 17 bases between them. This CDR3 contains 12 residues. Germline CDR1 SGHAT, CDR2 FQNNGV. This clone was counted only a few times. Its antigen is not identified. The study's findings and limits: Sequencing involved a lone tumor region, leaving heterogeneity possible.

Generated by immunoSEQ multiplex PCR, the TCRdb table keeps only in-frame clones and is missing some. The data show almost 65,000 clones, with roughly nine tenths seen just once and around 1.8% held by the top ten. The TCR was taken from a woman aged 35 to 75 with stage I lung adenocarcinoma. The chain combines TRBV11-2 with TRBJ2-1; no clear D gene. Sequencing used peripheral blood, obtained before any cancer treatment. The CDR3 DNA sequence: TGTGCCAGCAGCCCCTTAAGCTTCGGGCTGTTCTTC. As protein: CASSPLSFGLFF.